This TCR beta chain originates from a study of T cell changes during pregnancy in multiple sclerosis. V gave up 5 bases and J gave up 4 bases; unmatched junction bases: 5. Germline V gene lookup returns CDR1 SGHTA and CDR2 FQGTGA. This CDR3 contains 14 residues. Libraries were prepared by immunoSEQ multiplex PCR; TCRdb keeps only in-frame clonotypes and omits some of them. This sample carries over 50,000 clones, under 95% of them seen once, and the ten largest clones take approximately 1.5%. In its sample, this clone ranks as medium-sized. The sequencing here drew on peripheral blood, taken in the third trimester of pregnancy. This clonotype originated in a female donor in good health, enrolled as a control in a pregnancy study. The chain has TRBV7-3 and TRBJ2-1, with 7 bases matching TRBD1. The CDR3 sequence is CASSLGQAYNEQFF. DNA of the CDR3: TGTGCCAGCAGCCTCGGACAGGCGTACAATGAGCAGTTCTTC.